A single T cell receptor beta chain is shown here with its context. This entry belongs to a study of blood T cell repertoires in COVID-19. On the study more broadly: Samples of COVID-19 (acute and convalescent) were obtained from the United States, Italy and Spain. PBMCs, B-cell-depleted T cells, or T cells were the source of the cDNA or gDNA that made up the material.

In the source study's methods: Using reference gene primer amplification, nucleated cell counts were estimated. Data came from immunoSEQ multiplex PCR; TCRdb stores just in-frame clones and leaves some out. The D gene and trimming were derived from the DNA, and the V and J assignments and clone size from that table. The table lists under 350,000 clones, around 89% of them singletons. V dropped 5 bases and J dropped 1 base, with 15 bases sitting between them. The CDR3 consists of 15 residues. Germline CDR1 reads SGHRS; CDR2 reads YFSETQ. The sequenced sample consisted of peripheral blood. The chain links TRBV5-1 to TRBJ1-1, with D perhaps TRBD1 (5 bases). This TCR derives from a man between 35 and 55 years old with acute or convalescent COVID-19. In nucleotides, the CDR3 is TGCGCCAGCAGTCGCGGGACTCTGGGGAACACTGAAGCTTTCTTT. Protein product: CASSRGTLGNTEAFF. Full variable domain (outside the CDR3, taken from reference TRBV5-1 and TRBJ1-1): KAGVTQTPRYLIKTRGQQVTLSCSPISGHRSVSWYQQTPGQGLQFLFEYFSETQRNKGNFPGRFSGRQFSNSRSEMNVSTLELGDSALYLCASSRGTLGNTEAFFGQGTRLTVV.